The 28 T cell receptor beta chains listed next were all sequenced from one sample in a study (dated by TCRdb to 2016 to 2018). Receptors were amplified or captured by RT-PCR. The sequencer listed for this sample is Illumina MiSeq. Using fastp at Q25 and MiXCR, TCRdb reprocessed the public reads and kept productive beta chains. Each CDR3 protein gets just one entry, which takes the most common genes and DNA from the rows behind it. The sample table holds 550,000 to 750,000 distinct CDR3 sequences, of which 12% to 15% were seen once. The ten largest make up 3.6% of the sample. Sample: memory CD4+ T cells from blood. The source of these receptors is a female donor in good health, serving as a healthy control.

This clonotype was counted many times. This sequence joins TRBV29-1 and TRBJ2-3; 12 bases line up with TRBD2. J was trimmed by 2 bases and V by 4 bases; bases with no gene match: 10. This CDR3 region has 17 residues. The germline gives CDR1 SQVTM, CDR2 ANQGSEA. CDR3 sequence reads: CSVAKAGTSGYTDTQYF. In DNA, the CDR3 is TGCAGCGTTGCAAAAGCCGGGACTAGCGGGTACACAGATACGCAGTATTTT.

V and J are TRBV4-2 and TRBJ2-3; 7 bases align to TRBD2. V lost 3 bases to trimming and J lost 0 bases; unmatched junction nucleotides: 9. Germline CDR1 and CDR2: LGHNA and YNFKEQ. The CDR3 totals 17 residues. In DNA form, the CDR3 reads TGTGCCAGCAGCCACGATTGGCTAGCGGAAAGCACAGATACGCAGTATTTT. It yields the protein CASSHDWLAESTDTQYF.

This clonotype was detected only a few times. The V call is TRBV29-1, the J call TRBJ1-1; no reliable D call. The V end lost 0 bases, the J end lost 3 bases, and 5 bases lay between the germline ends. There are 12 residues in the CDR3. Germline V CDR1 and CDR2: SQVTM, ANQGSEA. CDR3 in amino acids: CSVEEHYTEAFF. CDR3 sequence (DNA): TGCAGCGTTGAAGAACACTACACTGAAGCTTTCTTT.

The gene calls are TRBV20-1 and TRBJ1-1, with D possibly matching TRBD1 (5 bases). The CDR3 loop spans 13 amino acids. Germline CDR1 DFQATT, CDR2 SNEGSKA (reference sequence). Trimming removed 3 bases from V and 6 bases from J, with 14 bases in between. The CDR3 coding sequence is TGCAGTGCTAGTTACCCGGGAGGGGCTGAAGCTTTCTTT. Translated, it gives CSASYPGGAEAFF.

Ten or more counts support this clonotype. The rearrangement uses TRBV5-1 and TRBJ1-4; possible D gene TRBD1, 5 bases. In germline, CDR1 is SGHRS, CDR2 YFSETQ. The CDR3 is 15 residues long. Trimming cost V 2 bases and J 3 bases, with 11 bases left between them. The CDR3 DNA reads TGCGCCAGCAGCTTAGAGGGGCTGCCTAATGAAAAACTGTTTTTT. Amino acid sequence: CASSLEGLPNEKLFF.

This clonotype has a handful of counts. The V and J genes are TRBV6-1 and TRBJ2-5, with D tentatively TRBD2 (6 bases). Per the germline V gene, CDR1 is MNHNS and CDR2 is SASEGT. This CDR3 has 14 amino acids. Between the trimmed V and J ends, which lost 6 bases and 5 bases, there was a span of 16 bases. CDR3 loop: CASRPGSGRETQYF. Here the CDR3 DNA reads TGTGCCAGCAGGCCAGGGAGCGGGCGGGAGACCCAGTACTTC.

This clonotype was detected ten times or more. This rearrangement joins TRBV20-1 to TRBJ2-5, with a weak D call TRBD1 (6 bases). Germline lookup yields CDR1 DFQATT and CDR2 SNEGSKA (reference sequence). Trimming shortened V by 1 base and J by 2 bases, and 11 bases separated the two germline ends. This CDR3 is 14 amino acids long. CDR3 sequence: CSARALGHQETQYF. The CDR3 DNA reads TGCAGTGCTAGAGCCCTGGGACATCAAGAGACCCAGTACTTC.

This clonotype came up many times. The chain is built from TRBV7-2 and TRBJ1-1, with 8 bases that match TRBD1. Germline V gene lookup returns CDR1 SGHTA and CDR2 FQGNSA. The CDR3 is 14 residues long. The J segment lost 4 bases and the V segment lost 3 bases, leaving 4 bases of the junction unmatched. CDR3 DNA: TGTGCCAGCAGCTTTGACAGGGGTAGCACTGAAGCTTTCTTT. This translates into CASSFDRGSTEAFF.

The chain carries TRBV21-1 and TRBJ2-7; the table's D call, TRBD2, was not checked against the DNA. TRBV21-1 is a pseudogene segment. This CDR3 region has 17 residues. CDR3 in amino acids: CASSTTKGTSGIYEQYF. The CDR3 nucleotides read TGTGCCAGCAGCACGACGAAAGGGACTAGCGGGATCTACGAGCAGTACTTC.

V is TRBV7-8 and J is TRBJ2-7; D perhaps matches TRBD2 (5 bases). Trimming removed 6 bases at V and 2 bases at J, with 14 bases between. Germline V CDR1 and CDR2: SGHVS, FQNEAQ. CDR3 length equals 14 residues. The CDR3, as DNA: TGTGCCAGCAGTCTTGACGGGGAAGCCTACGAGCAGTACTTC. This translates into CASSLDGEAYEQYF.

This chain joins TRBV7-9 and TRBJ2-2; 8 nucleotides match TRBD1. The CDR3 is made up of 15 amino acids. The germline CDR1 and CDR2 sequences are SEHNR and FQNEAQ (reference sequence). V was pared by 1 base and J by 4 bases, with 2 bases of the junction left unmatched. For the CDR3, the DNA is TGTGCCAGCAGCTTAGGGGACAGGAGCACCGGGGAGCTGTTTTTT. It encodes CASSLGDRSTGELFF. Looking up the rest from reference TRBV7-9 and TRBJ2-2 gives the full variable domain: DTGVSQNPRHKITKRGQNVTFRCDPISEHNRLYWYRQTLGQGPEFLTYFQNEAQLEKSRLLSDRFSAERPKGSFSTLEIQRTEQGDSAMYLCASSLGDRSTGELFFGEGSRLTVL.

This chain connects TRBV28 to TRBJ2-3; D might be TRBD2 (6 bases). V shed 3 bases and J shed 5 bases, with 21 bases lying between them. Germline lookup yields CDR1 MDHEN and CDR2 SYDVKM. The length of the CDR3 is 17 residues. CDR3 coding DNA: TGTGCCAGCAGTTTCCGGGACTTCTCTAAGAGTGGAGATACGCAGTATTTT. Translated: CASSFRDFSKSGDTQYF.

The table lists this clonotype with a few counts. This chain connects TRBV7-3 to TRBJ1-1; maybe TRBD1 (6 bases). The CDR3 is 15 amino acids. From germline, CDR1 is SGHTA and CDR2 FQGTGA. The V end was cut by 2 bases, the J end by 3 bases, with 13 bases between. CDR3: CASSLEDGGHTEAFF. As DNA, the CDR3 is TGTGCCAGCAGCTTAGAGGATGGGGGGCACACTGAAGCTTTCTTT.

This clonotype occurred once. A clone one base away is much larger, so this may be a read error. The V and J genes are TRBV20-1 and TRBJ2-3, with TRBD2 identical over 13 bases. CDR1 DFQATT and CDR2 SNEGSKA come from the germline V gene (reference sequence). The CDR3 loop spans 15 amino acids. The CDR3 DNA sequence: TGCAGTGCTAGGCGACTAGCGGGGGGAGGCGATACGCTGTATTTT. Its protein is CSARRLAGGGDTLYF.

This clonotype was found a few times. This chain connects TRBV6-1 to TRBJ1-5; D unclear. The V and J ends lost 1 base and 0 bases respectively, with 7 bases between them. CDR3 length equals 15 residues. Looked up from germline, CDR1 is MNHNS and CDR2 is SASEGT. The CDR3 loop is CASSEVGISNQPQHF. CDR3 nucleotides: TGTGCCAGCAGTGAAGTAGGGATTAGCAATCAGCCCCAGCATTTT.

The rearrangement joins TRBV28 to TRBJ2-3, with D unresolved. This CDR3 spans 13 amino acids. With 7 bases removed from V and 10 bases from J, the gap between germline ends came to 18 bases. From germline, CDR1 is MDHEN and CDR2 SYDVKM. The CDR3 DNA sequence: TGTGCCAGCAACAAAGGTGGCCTCGTTCCGCAGTATTTT. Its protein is CASNKGGLVPQYF. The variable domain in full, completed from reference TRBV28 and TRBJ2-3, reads DVKVTQSSRYLVKRTGEKVFLECVQDMDHENMFWYRQDPGLGLRLIYFSYDVKMKEKGDIPEGYSVSREKKERFSLILESASTNQTSMYLCASNKGGLVPQYFGPGTRLTVL.

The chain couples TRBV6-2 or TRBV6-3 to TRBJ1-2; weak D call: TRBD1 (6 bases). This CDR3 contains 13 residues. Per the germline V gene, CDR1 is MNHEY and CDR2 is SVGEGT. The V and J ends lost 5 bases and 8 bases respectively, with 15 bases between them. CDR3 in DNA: TGTGCCAGCAGTCGGCCAGGGGCGCGGGGCTACACCTTC. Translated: CASSRPGARGYTF.

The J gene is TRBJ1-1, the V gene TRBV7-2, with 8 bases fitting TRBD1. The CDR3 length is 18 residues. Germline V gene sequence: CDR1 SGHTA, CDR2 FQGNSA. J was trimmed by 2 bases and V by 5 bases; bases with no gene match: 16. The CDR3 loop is CASSERFWQGASNTEAFF. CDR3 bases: TGTGCCAGCAGCGAGAGGTTTTGGCAGGGGGCTAGCAACACTGAAGCTTTCTTT.

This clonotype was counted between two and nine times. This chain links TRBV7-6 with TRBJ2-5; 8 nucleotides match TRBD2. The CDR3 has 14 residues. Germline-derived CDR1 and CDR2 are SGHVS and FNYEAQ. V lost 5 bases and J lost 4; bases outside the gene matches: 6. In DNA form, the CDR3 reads TGTGCCAGCAGCGTCGGGAGGGCCGGAGAGACCCAGTACTTC. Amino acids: CASSVGRAGETQYF.

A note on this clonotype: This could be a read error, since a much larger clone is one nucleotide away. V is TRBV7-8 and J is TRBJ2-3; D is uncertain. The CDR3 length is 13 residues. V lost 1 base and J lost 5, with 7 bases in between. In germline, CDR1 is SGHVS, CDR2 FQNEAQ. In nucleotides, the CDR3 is TGTGCCAGCAGCTTAGGTAACCGAGATACGCAGTATTTT. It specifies CASSLGNRDTQYF.

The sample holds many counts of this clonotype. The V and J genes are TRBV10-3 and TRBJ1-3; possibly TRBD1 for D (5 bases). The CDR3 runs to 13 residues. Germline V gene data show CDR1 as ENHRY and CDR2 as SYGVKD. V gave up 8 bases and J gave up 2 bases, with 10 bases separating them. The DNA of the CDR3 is TGTGCCATCGGGCAGGGAACTGGAAACACCATATATTTT. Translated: CAIGQGTGNTIYF.

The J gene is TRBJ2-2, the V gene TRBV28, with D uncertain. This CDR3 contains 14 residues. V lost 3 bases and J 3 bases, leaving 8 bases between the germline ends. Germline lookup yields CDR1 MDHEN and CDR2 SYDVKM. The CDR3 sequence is CASSLSQHTGELFF. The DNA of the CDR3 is TGTGCCAGCAGTTTGAGTCAACACACCGGGGAGCTGTTTTTT.

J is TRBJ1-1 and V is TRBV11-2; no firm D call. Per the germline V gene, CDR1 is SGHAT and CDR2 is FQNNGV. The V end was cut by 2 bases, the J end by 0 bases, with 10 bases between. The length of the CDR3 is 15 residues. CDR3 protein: CASSLIRGVNTEAFF. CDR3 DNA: TGTGCCAGCAGCTTAATAAGAGGAGTGAACACTGAAGCTTTCTTT.

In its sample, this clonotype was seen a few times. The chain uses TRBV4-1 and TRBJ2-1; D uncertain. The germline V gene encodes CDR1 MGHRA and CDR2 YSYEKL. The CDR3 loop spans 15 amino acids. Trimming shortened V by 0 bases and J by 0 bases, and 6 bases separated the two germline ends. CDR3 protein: CASSQDGNSYNEQFF. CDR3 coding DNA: TGCGCCAGCAGCCAAGACGGCAACTCCTACAATGAGCAGTTCTTC.

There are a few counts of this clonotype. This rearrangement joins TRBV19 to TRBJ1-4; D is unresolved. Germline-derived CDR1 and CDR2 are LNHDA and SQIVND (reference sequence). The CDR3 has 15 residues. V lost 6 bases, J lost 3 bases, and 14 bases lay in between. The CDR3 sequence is CASRRKTRSNEKLFF. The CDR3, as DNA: TGTGCCAGTAGACGGAAAACTAGGTCTAATGAAAAACTGTTTTTT.

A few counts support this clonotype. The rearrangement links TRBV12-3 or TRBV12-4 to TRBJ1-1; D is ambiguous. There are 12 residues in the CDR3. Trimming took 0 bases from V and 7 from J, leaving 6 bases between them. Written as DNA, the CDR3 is TGTGCCAGCAGTTTAGCCACTCTTGAAGCTTTCTTT. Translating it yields CASSLATLEAFF.

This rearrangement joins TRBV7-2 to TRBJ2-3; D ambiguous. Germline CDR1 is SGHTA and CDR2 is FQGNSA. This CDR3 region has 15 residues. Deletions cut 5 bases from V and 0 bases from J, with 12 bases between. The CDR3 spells CASSLPGRSTDTQYF. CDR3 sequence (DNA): TGTGCCAGCAGCCTACCCGGACGGAGCACAGATACGCAGTATTTT.

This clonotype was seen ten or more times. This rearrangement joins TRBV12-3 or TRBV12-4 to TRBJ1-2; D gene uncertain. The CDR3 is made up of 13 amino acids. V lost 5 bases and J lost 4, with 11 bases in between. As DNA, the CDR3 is TGTGCCAGCAGTCGTTCCGATGTCTATGGCTACACCTTC. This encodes CASSRSDVYGYTF.